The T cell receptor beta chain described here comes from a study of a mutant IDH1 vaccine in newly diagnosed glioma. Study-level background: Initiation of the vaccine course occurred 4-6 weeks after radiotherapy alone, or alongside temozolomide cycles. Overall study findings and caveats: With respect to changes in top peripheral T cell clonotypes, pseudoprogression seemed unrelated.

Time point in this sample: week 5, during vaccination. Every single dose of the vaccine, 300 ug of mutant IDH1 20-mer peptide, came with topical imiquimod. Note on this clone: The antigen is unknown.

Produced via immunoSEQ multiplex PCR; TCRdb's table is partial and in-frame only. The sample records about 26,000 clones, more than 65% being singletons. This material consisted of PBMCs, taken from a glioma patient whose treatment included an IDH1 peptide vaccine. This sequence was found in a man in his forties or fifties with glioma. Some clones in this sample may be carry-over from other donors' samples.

CDR3 DNA: TGTGCCAGCAGAACTAGCGGGGGGGCCTCCTACGAGCAGTACTTC. Amino acids: CASRTSGGASYEQYF. The chain uses TRBV2 and TRBJ2-7; 13 bases align to TRBD2. Germline CDR1 and CDR2: SNHLY and FYNNEI. Trimming removed 6 bases from V and 0 bases from J; junction bases left unmatched: 2. This CDR3 is built from 15 residues.